This T cell receptor (beta chain) was identified during a study of cytomegalovirus exposure and HLA in healthy donors. Study-wide findings and caveats: The authors enumerated 180 or so TCR beta chains as linked to cytomegalovirus.

Sequenced by immunoSEQ multiplex PCR; TCRdb stores in-frame clones only, minus some. The profile shows some 78,000 clones, almost 97% of them singletons. Remarks on this clone: The antigen remains unidentified.

Separation from the 666-subject first cohort characterized the roughly 120-subject validation cohort, to which the donors belonged. Germline CDR1 and CDR2: SNHLY and FYNNEI. This CDR3 spans 16 amino acids. The ends were cut back, 3 bases at V and 2 bases at J, with 16 bases in the middle. This chain joins TRBV2 and TRBJ2-5, with D perhaps TRBD2 (5 bases). The TCR comes from a man between 18 and 35 years old in good health and CMV-seropositive. Specimen: PBMCs. CDR3 in amino acids: CASSEGGAVQQETQYF. CDR3 nucleotide sequence: TGTGCCAGCAGTGAGGGTGGAGCGGTTCAGCAAGAGACCCAGTACTTC. Full variable domain (missing parts from reference TRBV2 and TRBJ2-5): EPEVTQTPSHQVTQMGQEVILRCVPISNHLYFYWYRQILGQKVEFLVSFYNNEISEKSEIFDDQFSVERPDGSNFTLKIRSTKLEDSAMYFCASSEGGAVQQETQYFGPGTRLLVL.